A single sample gave rise to the 5 T cell receptor beta chains below, sequenced in a study of blood T cells in healthy people across ages. Together with a sample-barcoded 5' primer, a J-beta primer mix was included in a second PCR lasting roughly 6 to 12 cycles. TCRdb reanalysed the 5' RACE reads using MiXCR and keeps one entry per CDR3 protein. Counted here are about 1,600,000 distinct CDR3 sequences, about 43% occurring once; the ten biggest clones make up approximately 7.9%. The sequencing sample was made of blood. These receptors all come from a woman aged 18 to 35 in good health.

This clonotype was seen a few times. V gene TRBV6-6 combines with J gene TRBJ2-5; a weak D match, TRBD1 (5 bases). Trimming removed 2 bases at V and 2 bases at J, with 9 bases between. Germline V gene sequence: CDR1 MNHNY, CDR2 SVGAGI (reference sequence). The CDR3 loop spans 14 amino acids. Here the CDR3 DNA reads TGTGCCAGCAGTTACCGACAGCGACAAGAGACCCAGTACTTC. It is translated as CASSYRQRQETQYF.

The chain recombines TRBV6-2 or TRBV6-3 with TRBJ2-1; TRBD2 matches at 7 bases. This CDR3 region has 15 residues. Germline loops: CDR1 MNHEY, CDR2 SVGEGT. V shed 6 bases and J 4 bases; nucleotides not matched to a gene: 9. CDR3 protein: CASSAGDQVYNEQFF. In DNA, the CDR3 is TGTGCCAGCAGCGCGGGGGACCAGGTTTACAATGAGCAGTTCTTC.

The count of this clonotype is one. The chain couples TRBV28 to TRBJ2-5; 10 bases match TRBD2. The CDR3 contains 12 residues. The J segment lost 11 bases and the V segment lost 4 bases, leaving 4 bases of the junction unmatched. The V gene's germline CDR1 is MDHEN and CDR2 SYDVKM. CDR3 coding DNA: TGTGCCAGCAGTTCGGGACTAGCGAAGCAGTACTTC. It translates to CASSSGLAKQYF.

A few counts support this clonotype. The CDR3 here is CASSGMEGRSDEQYF. CDR3 nucleotides: TGTGCCAGCAGTGGAATGGAGGGCCGCTCGGACGAGCAGTACTTC. V is TRBV6-1 and J is TRBJ2-7; possible D gene TRBD2, 6 bases. V was shortened by 4 bases and J by 5 bases, with 18 bases between the two germline ends. The CDR3 length is 15 residues. Germline loops: CDR1 MNHNS, CDR2 SASEGT.

The V gene is TRBV5-1, the J gene TRBJ2-1; the match to TRBD2 covers 8 bases. The CDR3 spans 16 residues. Trimming cost V 4 bases and J 8 bases; bases outside gene matches: 14. CDR1 and CDR2 from the germline V gene are SGHRS and YFSETQ. CDR3 region: CASSLGLAGPSHEQFF. The CDR3 DNA is TGCGCCAGCAGCCTAGGACTAGCAGGCCCCTCCCATGAGCAGTTCTTC.